Listed here are 16 T cell receptor beta chains from one sample, sequenced in a study of glioma-infiltrating T cells. The iRepertoire nested amplicon-rescue multiplex PCR amplified TCR alpha and beta CDR3s from RNA. TCRdb processed the multiplex PCR reads anew with MiXCR; each CDR3 protein has one entry. The sample lists 17,000 or so distinct CDR3 sequences, roughly 64% occurring once. Material: glioma tissue, nonneoplastic brain tissue, or PBMCs (not recorded which). The receptors here all came from a human donor with low-grade glioma or glioblastoma, undergoing nonglioma brain surgery, or in good health (not recorded which).

This chain uses TRBV19 with TRBJ2-3, with 10 positions matching TRBD1. V dropped 3 bases and J dropped 2; count of bases not matched to a gene: 5. There are 16 residues in the CDR3. CDR1 and CDR2 from the germline V gene are LNHDA and SQIVND (reference sequence). The CDR3 loop is CASSIPTGGLTDTQYF. The CDR3 DNA sequence: TGTGCCAGTAGTATTCCGACAGGGGGCCTCACAGATACGCAGTATTTT.

This clonotype appeared a single time. This rearrangement joins TRBV5-1 to TRBJ1-1, with D tentatively TRBD1 (5 bases). V lost 5 bases to trimming and J lost 0 bases, with 17 bases between them. Looked up from germline, CDR1 is SGHRS and CDR2 is YFSETQ. This CDR3 comprises 16 residues. The CDR3 loop is CASSYGAGLVNTEAFF. The CDR3 DNA reads TGCGCCAGCAGTTACGGAGCGGGACTCGTGAACACTGAAGCTTTCTTT. Based on the CDR3 plus reference TRBV5-1 and TRBJ1-1, the full variable domain is KAGVTQTPRYLIKTRGQQVTLSCSPISGHRSVSWYQQTPGQGLQFLFEYFSETQRNKGNFPGRFSGRQFSNSRSEMNVSTLELGDSALYLCASSYGAGLVNTEAFFGQGTRLTVV.

As for this clonotype: An end of the junction differs from the germline gene, which may be a read error. DNA of the CDR3: TGTGCCAGCAGCCTACAGCCGCCTAGGACTGATGCTTTCTTT. Encoded protein: CASSLQPPRTDAFF. This sequence joins TRBV27 and TRBJ1-1, with D hard to call. This CDR3 is built from 14 residues. Germline loops: CDR1 MNHEY, CDR2 SMNVEV (reference sequence).

In its sample, this clonotype was seen a few times. This chain links TRBV6-6 with TRBJ1-3; 7 positions agree with TRBD1. Looked up from germline, CDR1 is MNHNY and CDR2 is SVGAGI (reference sequence). The CDR3 extends over 18 amino acids. V shed 0 bases, J shed 0 bases, and the junction held 8 bases outside the gene matches. In DNA, the CDR3 is TGTGCCAGCAGTTACTCGAGACAGGGCCGTTCCTCTGGAAACACCATATATTTT. This encodes CASSYSRQGRSSGNTIYF.

This sequence joins TRBV28 and TRBJ1-5; 7 nucleotides match TRBD1. Germline CDR1 reads MDHEN; CDR2 reads SYDVKM. J lost 7 bases, V lost 4 bases, and 1 base had no gene match. The CDR3 spans 12 residues. The CDR3 is CASSSGGQPQHF. As DNA, the CDR3 is TGTGCCAGCAGTTCAGGGGGGCAGCCCCAGCATTTT.

J is TRBJ1-5 and V is TRBV19; D not resolved. Per germline, CDR1 LNHDA and CDR2 SQIVND (reference sequence). This CDR3 comprises 16 residues. V was cut by 8 bases and J by 5 bases, with 22 bases left in between. The CDR3 sequence is CASSAGRPRGYQPQHF. The CDR3 coding sequence is TGTGCCAGTTCCGCTGGGCGCCCCAGAGGGTATCAGCCCCAGCATTTT.

This clonotype was seen just once. The V gene is TRBV20-1, the J gene TRBJ2-7; 10 bases are shared with TRBD1. CDR3 length equals 15 residues. Per germline, CDR1 DFQATT and CDR2 SNEGSKA (reference sequence). V dropped 0 bases and J dropped 4; count of bases not matched to a gene: 6. CDR3 sequence (DNA): TGCAGTGCTAGAGATTTCGGGACAGGGGTATACGAGCAGTACTTC. Translation: CSARDFGTGVYEQYF.

The genes are TRBV27 and TRBJ1-1; D gene ambiguous. This CDR3 is built from 13 residues. V was clipped by 3 bases and J by 3 bases, with 8 bases between them. From germline, CDR1 is MNHEY and CDR2 SMNVEV (reference sequence). The CDR3 DNA reads as TGTGCCAGCAGTTTCGGCGCCTACACTGAAGCTTTCTTT. It encodes CASSFGAYTEAFF.

The sample holds a few counts of this clonotype. V is TRBV5-1 and J is TRBJ1-1, with 8 bases identical to TRBD1. V lost 2 bases to trimming and J lost 1 base; unmatched junction nucleotides: 4. Germline V CDR1 and CDR2: SGHRS, YFSETQ. The CDR3 contains 15 residues. CDR3 DNA: TGCGCCAGCAGCTTTACAGGGGGAAGGAACACTGAAGCTTTCTTT. This codes for CASSFTGGRNTEAFF.

Concerning this clonotype itself: The junction and the germline gene differ at one end; a read error may be behind it. The chain employs TRBV27 and TRBJ2-3; 9 bases fit TRBD2. The CDR3 is 15 amino acids. Germline V gives CDR1 MNHEY, CDR2 SMNVEV (reference sequence). CDR3 region: CASSLRGGATDMQYF. The CDR3 DNA reads TGTGCCAGCAGCTTGCGGGGGGGGGCAACAGATATGCAGTATTTT.

The V call is TRBV2, the J call TRBJ2-7, with D perhaps matching TRBD1 or TRBD2 (6 bases each). V was shortened by 7 bases and J by 2 bases, with 15 bases between the two germline ends. Germline V CDR1 and CDR2: SNHLY, FYNNEI. The CDR3 is made up of 14 amino acids. The CDR3 loop reads CASTGGTPAYEQYF. DNA for the CDR3: TGTGCCAGCACCGGAGGGACACCAGCCTACGAGCAGTACTTC.

This clonotype was recorded at least ten times. This chain joins TRBV4-3 and TRBJ2-1; D is unclear. CDR3 length equals 17 residues. Germline loops: CDR1 LGHNA, CDR2 YSLEER. V lost 0 bases to trimming and J lost 3 bases, with 15 bases between them. The CDR3 is CASSQEWLIEIYNEQFF. The CDR3 nucleotides are TGCGCCAGCAGCCAAGAGTGGCTGATTGAAATCTACAATGAGCAGTTCTTC.

This clonotype was detected once. In nucleotides, the CDR3 is TGCAGTGCTAGAGATAGGAAGCGGACCTACGAGCAGTACTTC. Its translation is CSARDRKRTYEQYF. The chain combines TRBV20-1 with TRBJ2-7; D might be TRBD2 (5 bases). Germline CDR1 is DFQATT and CDR2 is SNEGSKA (reference sequence). The V end was cut by 0 bases, the J end by 2 bases, with 11 bases between. This CDR3 region has 14 residues.

This chain links TRBV6-5 with TRBJ2-3; D gene unclear. The CDR3 runs to 15 residues. Trimming cost V 0 bases and J 2 bases, with 9 bases left between them. Germline CDR1 reads MNHEY; CDR2 reads SVGAGI. The CDR3 DNA is TGTGCCAGCAGTTACTCGGACCCGAACACAGATACGCAGTATTTT. Protein sequence: CASSYSDPNTDTQYF.

The CDR3 DNA reads TGTGCCAGCAGTACTCAGGGTCCCACCTACGAGCAGTACTTC. The encoded protein is CASSTQGPTYEQYF. The V gene is TRBV27, the J gene TRBJ2-7; a weak D match, TRBD1 (5 bases). CDR1 MNHEY and CDR2 SMNVEV come from the germline V gene (reference sequence). Trimming pared 5 bases from V and 2 bases from J, leaving 13 bases between. CDR3 length: 14 amino acids.

This clonotype was observed once. CDR3 nucleotide sequence: TGCAGCGTATCCGGGACAGGAAATCAGCCCCAGCATTTT. This codes for CSVSGTGNQPQHF. The chain joins TRBV20-1 to TRBJ1-5; 8 bases agree with TRBD1. CDR1 is DFQATT and CDR2 is SNEGSKA in the germline V gene (reference sequence). The CDR3 consists of 13 residues.